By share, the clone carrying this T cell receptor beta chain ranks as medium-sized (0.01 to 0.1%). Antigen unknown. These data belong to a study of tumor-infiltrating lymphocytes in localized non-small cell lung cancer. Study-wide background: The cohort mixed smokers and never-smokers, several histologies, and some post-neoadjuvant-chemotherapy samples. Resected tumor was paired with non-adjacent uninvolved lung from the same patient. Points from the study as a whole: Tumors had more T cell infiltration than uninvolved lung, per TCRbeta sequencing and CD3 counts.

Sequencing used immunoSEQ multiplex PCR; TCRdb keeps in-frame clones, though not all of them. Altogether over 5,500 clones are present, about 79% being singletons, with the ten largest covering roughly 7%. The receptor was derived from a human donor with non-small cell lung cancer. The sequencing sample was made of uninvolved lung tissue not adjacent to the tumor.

Here the CDR3 DNA reads TGTGCCAGCAGTAAAACTAGCGGGGACTACAATGAGCAGTTCTTC. Its translation: CASSKTSGDYNEQFF. The J gene is TRBJ2-1, the V gene TRBV6-5; 10 bases are a match to TRBD2. The CDR3 is 15 residues long. Trimming took 5 bases from V and 3 from J; bases not matched to a gene: 4. Germline values: CDR1 MNHEY, CDR2 SVGAGI.